This T cell receptor beta chain was found in a study of T cell changes during pregnancy in multiple sclerosis. The CDR3 totals 15 residues. The germline V and J ends were trimmed by 4 bases and 0 bases, with 11 bases remaining between them. The germline gives CDR1 MNHEY, CDR2 SVGAGI. Sequencing used immunoSEQ multiplex PCR; TCRdb keeps in-frame clones, though not all of them. The top ten clones hold around 0.57% of a sample with about 20,000 clones, approximately 90% of them seen once. The gene calls are TRBV6-5 and TRBJ2-3, with D tentatively TRBD1 (6 bases). The source material was CD4+ T cells from peripheral blood mononuclear cells, sampled after pregnancy. The TCR sequence derives from a female donor in good health, enrolled as a control in a pregnancy study. This chain's CDR3 is CASSSEDSSTDTQYF. In DNA, the CDR3 is TGTGCCAGCAGTTCCGAGGACAGTAGCACAGATACGCAGTATTTT.